This TCR beta chain was found in a study of blood T cell repertoires in COVID-19. The overall study: T cells, B-cell-depleted T cells, or PBMCs supplied cDNA or gDNA.

Original methodology: Estimation of nucleated cell counts was performed using reference gene primer amplification. The protocol was immunoSEQ multiplex PCR, while the TCRdb copy is restricted to in-frame clones and leaves out a portion. V, J and clone size are those of that table, while D and trimming were read from the DNA. In the table there are approximately 340,000 clones, about 89% of which are singletons. Germline lookup yields CDR1 LNHNV and CDR2 YYDKDF (reference sequence). V was clipped by 0 bases and J by 6 bases, with 9 bases between them. This CDR3 has 15 amino acids. The gene calls are TRBV15 and TRBJ1-6; D is unresolved. Sequenced: PBMCs or T cells enriched from blood (not recorded which). The source is a woman aged 40 to 49 who had been exposed to COVID-19. The CDR3 region is CATSREPDFNSPLHF. CDR3 bases: TGTGCCACCAGCAGAGAACCCGACTTTAATTCACCCCTCCACTTT.